The 10 T cell receptor beta chains presented below share a single source sample, sequenced in a study of blood T cell repertoires in COVID-19. Sequencing was performed with immunoSEQ multiplex PCR; in TCRdb, only in-frame clones are kept and a portion is missing. The table includes about 240,000 clones, around 84% detected once. Material for sequencing was peripheral blood. The receptors come from a woman between 65 and 79 years old with active or convalescent COVID-19.

The rearrangement links TRBV7-9 to TRBJ2-7; TRBD1 might be the D (6 bases). V lost 5 bases and J 9 bases, leaving 14 bases between the germline ends. CDR1 and CDR2 from the germline V gene are SEHNR and FQNEAQ (reference sequence). The CDR3 length is 12 residues. In DNA form, the CDR3 reads TGTGCCAGCAGCCACAGGGATCCGGGGCAGTACTTC. Protein product: CASSHRDPGQYF.

The rearrangement joins TRBV24-1 to TRBJ1-2, with 9 bases matching TRBD1. The trim removed 5 bases at V and 3 bases at J, leaving 6 bases unmatched. This CDR3 is built from 15 residues. CDR1 is KGHDR and CDR2 is SFDVKD in the germline V gene. This CDR3 reads CATSGTGQGDYGYTF. The CDR3 DNA reads as TGTGCCACCAGTGGTACGGGACAGGGAGACTATGGCTACACCTTC.

The chain links TRBV5-1 to TRBJ1-6, with 11 nucleotides matching TRBD1. V lost 4 bases to trimming and J lost 10 bases; unmatched junction nucleotides: 10. The germline V gene encodes CDR1 SGHRS and CDR2 YFSETQ. This CDR3 has 16 amino acids. The CDR3 reads CASSEASGTGGSPLHF. CDR3 coding DNA: TGCGCCAGCAGCGAGGCCTCCGGGACAGGGGGATCACCCCTCCACTTT.

The V call is TRBV7-9, the J call TRBJ2-7; a possible D gene is TRBD1 (6 bases). This CDR3 contains 14 residues. V was pared by 5 bases and J by 3 bases, with 14 bases between. Germline V gene lookup returns CDR1 SEHNR and CDR2 FQNEAQ (reference sequence). The CDR3 sequence: CASSPGQNFYEQYF. The CDR3 nucleotides are TGTGCCAGCAGCCCCGGACAGAACTTCTACGAGCAGTACTTC.

This clone showed up just once. This chain uses TRBV5-1 with TRBJ1-2; TRBD1 aligns across 7 bases. Losses at the gene ends were 1 base for V and 3 bases for J; bases not matched to a gene: 12. In germline, CDR1 is SGHRS, CDR2 YFSETQ. The CDR3 sequence is 17 residues long. CDR3 sequence reads: CASSLYSPGQAYYGYTF. As DNA, the CDR3 is TGCGCCAGCAGCTTGTATTCGCCCGGACAGGCCTACTATGGCTACACCTTC. The entire variable domain, with the rest obtained from reference TRBV5-1 and TRBJ1-2, is as follows: KAGVTQTPRYLIKTRGQQVTLSCSPISGHRSVSWYQQTPGQGLQFLFEYFSETQRNKGNFPGRFSGRQFSNSRSEMNVSTLELGDSALYLCASSLYSPGQAYYGYTFGSGTRLTVV.

This clone was picked up one time. The V gene is TRBV6-2 or TRBV6-3, the J gene TRBJ2-1; D remains unclear. The CDR3 sequence is 11 residues long. The V and J ends lost 6 bases and 15 bases respectively, with 15 bases between them. Germline V lookup: CDR1 MNHEY, CDR2 SVGEGT. The CDR3 region has the DNA TGTGCCAGCAGCCCCCCTGGCTCGCTGTTCTTC. Translated: CASSPPGSLFF.

This clone was picked up one time. This chain connects TRBV25-1 to TRBJ2-3, with 11 positions matching TRBD2. The V and J ends lost 4 bases and 1 base, in that order; junction bases with no gene match: 1. The length of the CDR3 is 15 residues. Germline-derived CDR1 and CDR2 are MGHDK and SYGVNS. The DNA for the CDR3 is TGTGCCAGCAGTGGGACTAGCGGGCGCACAGATACGCAGTATTTT. Amino acid sequence: CASSGTSGRTDTQYF.

J is TRBJ1-3 and V is TRBV12-3 or TRBV12-4; no reliable D call. There are 13 residues in the CDR3. The V end was cut by 6 bases, the J end by 0 bases, with 6 bases between. CDR3 region: CASREYSGNTIYF. The CDR3 DNA reads as TGTGCCAGCAGGGAGTACTCTGGAAACACCATATATTTT.

The J gene is TRBJ1-2, the V gene TRBV19; 9 bases line up with TRBD1. The CDR3 extends over 15 amino acids. CDR1 is LNHDA and CDR2 is SQIVND in the germline V gene (reference sequence). V was clipped by 3 bases and J by 1 base; unmatched bases: 3. The DNA of the CDR3 is TGTGCCAGTAGTATGGGACAGGGTGGTAACTATGGCTACACCTTC. It yields the protein CASSMGQGGNYGYTF. The full variable domain, completed using reference TRBV19 and TRBJ1-2, is DGGITQSPKYLFRKEGQNVTLSCEQNLNHDAMYWYRQDPGQGLRLIYYSQIVNDFQKGDIAEGYSVSREKKESFPLTVTSAQKNPTAFYLCASSMGQGGNYGYTFGSGTRLTVV.

This chain links TRBV6-2 or TRBV6-3 with TRBJ1-1; 7 nucleotides line up with TRBD1. The germline gives CDR1 MNHEY, CDR2 SVGEGT. V lost 4 bases to trimming and J lost 0 bases; unmatched junction nucleotides: 14. This CDR3 is built from 18 residues. The CDR3 DNA reads as TGTGCCAGCAGTTCCGCTCGGGTCGGACAGGCTATGAACACTGAAGCTTTCTTT. Protein sequence: CASSSARVGQAMNTEAFF.